This T cell receptor (beta chain) was found in a study of blood T cell repertoires in COVID-19. Generated by immunoSEQ multiplex PCR, the TCRdb table keeps only in-frame clones and is missing some. The table lists tens of thousands of clones, around four fifths of them singletons, with less than 6.5% in the top ten. The TCR originated in a man aged 70 or older with acute or convalescent COVID-19. Source material: peripheral blood.

For the CDR3, the DNA is TGTGCCAGCGCCCCCGGGACAGGGACCTTCAACACTGAAGCTTTCTTT. It encodes CASAPGTGTFNTEAFF. The chain couples TRBV18 to TRBJ1-1, with TRBD1 matching over 9 bases. This CDR3 is built from 16 residues. Per the germline V gene, CDR1 is KGHSH and CDR2 is LQKENI. V shed 8 bases and J 2 bases; nucleotides not matched to a gene: 12.